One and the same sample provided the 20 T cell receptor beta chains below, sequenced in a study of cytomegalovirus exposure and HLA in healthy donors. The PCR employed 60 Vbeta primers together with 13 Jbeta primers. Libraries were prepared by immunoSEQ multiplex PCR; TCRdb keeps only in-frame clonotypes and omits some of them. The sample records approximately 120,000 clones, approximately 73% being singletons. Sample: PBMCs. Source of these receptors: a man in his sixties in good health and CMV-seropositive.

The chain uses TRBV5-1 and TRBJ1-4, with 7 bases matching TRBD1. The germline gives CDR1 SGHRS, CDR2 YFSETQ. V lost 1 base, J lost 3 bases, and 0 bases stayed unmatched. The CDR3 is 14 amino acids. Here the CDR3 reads CASSLTGANEKLFF. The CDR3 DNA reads TGCGCCAGCAGCTTGACAGGGGCTAATGAAAAACTGTTTTTT.

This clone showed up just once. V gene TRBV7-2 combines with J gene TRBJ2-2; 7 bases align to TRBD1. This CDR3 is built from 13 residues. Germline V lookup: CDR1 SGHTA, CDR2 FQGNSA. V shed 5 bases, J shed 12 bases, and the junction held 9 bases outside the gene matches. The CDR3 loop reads CASSQISDRKLFF. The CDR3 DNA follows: TGTGCCAGCAGCCAAATTTCGGACAGGAAGCTGTTTTTT.

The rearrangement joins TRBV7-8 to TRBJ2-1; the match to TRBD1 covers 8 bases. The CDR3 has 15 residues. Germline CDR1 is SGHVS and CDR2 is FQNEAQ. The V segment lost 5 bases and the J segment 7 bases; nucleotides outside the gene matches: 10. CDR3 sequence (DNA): TGTGCCAGCAGCATGGCCTGGGACAGGCGGAATGAGCAGTTCTTC. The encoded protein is CASSMAWDRRNEQFF.

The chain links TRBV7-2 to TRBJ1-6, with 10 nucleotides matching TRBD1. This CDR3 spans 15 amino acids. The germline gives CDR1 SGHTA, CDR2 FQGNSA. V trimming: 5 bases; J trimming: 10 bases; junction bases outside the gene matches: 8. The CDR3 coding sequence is TGTGCCAGCAGCGCCGACAGGGGGCGGGGGTCACCCCTCCACTTT. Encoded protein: CASSADRGRGSPLHF.

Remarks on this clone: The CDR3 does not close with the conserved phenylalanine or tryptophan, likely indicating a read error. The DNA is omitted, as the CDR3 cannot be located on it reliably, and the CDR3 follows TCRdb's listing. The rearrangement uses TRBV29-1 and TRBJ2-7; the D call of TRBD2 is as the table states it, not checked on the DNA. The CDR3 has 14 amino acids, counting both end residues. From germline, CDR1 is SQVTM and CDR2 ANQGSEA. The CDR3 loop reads CSVEDRSPGGHLHL.

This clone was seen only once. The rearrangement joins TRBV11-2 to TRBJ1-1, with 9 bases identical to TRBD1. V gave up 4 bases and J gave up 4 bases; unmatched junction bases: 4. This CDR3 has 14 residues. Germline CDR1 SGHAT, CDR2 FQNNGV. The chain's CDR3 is CASSSQGAGTEAFF. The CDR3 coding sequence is TGTGCCAGCAGCTCACAGGGGGCAGGCACTGAAGCTTTCTTT.

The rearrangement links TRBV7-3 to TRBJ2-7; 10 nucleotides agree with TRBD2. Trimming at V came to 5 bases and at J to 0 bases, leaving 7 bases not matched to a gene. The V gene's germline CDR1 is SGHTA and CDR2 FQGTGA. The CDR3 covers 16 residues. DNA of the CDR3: TGTGCCAGCAGCGAGCGGGGGGGCCCAAGCTCCTACGAGCAGTACTTC. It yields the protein CASSERGGPSSYEQYF.

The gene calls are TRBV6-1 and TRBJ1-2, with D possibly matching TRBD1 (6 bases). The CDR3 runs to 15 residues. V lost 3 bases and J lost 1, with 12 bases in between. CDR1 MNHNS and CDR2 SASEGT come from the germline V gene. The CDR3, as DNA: TGTGCCAGCAGTGACACAGGGAGAGATAACTATGGCTACACCTTC. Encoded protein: CASSDTGRDNYGYTF.

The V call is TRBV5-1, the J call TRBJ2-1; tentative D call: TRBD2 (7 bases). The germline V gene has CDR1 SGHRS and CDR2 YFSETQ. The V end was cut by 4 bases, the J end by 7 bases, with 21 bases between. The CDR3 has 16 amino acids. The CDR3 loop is CASSRLGGKGGNEQFF. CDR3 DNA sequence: TGCGCCAGCAGCCGCCTTGGGGGGAAGGGGGGGAATGAGCAGTTCTTC.

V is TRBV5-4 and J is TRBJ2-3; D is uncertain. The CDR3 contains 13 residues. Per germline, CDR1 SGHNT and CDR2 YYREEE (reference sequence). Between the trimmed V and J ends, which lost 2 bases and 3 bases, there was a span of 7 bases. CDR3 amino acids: CASSFHSTDTQYF. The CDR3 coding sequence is TGTGCCAGCAGCTTTCACTCGACAGATACGCAGTATTTT.

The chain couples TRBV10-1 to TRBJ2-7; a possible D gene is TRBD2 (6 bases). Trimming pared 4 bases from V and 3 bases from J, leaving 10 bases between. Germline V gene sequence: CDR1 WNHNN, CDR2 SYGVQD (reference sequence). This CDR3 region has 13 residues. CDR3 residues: CASSAGVGYEQYF. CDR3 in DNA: TGCGCCAGCAGTGCGGGGGTCGGCTACGAGCAGTACTTC.

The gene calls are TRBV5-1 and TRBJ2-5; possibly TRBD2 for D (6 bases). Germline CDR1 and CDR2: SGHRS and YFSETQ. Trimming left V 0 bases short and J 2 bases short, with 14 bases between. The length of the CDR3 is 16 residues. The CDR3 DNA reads TGCGCCAGCAGCTTGGGGGTGCACAGCGGGCAAGAGACCCAGTACTTC. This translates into CASSLGVHSGQETQYF.

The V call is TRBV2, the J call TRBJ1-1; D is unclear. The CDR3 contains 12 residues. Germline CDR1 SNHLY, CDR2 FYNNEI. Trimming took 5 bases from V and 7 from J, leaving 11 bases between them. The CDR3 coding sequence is TGTGCCAGCAGTTTCGAGACATATGAAGCTTTCTTT. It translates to CASSFETYEAFF. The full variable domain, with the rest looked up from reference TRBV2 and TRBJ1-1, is EPEVTQTPSHQVTQMGQEVILRCVPISNHLYFYWYRQILGQKVEFLVSFYNNEISEKSEIFDDQFSVERPDGSNFTLKIRSTKLEDSAMYFCASSFETYEAFFGQGTRLTVV.

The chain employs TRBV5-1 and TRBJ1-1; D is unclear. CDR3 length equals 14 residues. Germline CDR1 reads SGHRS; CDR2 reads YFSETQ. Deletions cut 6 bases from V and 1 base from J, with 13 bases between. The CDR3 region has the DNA TGCGCCAGCAAGGTAGCTCTCCGGAACACTGAAGCTTTCTTT. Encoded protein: CASKVALRNTEAFF.

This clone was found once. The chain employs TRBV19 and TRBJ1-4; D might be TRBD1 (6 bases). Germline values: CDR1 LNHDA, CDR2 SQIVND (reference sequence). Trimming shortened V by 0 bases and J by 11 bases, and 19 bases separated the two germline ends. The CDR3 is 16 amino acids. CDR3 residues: CASSIDPEQGRRKLFF. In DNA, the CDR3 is TGTGCCAGTAGTATAGATCCCGAACAGGGTCGGCGGAAACTGTTTTTT.

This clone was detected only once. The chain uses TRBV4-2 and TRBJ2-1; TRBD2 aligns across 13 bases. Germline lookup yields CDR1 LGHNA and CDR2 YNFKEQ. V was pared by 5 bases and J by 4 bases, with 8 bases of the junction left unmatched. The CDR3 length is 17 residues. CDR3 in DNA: TGTGCCAGCAGCGCCTTCACTAGCGGGGGGGTTTACAATGAGCAGTTCTTC. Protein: CASSAFTSGGVYNEQFF.

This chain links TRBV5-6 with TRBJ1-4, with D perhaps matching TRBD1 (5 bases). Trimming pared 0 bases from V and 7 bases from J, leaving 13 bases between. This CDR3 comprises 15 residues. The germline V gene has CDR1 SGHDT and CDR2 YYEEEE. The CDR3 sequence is CASSLVSQGGEKLFF. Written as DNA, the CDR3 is TGTGCCAGCAGCTTGGTTAGCCAGGGTGGTGAAAAACTGTTTTTT. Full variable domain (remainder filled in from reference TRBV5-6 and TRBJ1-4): DAGVTQSPTHLIKTRGQQVTLRCSPKSGHDTVSWYQQALGQGPQFIFQYYEEEERQRGNFPDRFSGHQFPNYSSELNVNALLLGDSALYLCASSLVSQGGEKLFFGSGTQLSVL.

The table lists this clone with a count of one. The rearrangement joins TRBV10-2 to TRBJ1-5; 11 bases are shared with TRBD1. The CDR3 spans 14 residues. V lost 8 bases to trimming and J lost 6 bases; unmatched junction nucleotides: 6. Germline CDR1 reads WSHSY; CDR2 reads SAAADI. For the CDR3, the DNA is TGCGCCAGCTCGGACAGGGGGCATGTTCAGCCCCAGCATTTT. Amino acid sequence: CASSDRGHVQPQHF.

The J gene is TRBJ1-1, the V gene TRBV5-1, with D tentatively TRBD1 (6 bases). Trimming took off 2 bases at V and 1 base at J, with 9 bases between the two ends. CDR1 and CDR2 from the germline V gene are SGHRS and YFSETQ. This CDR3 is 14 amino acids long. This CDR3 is CASSFGGPNTEAFF. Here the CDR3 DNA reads TGCGCCAGCAGCTTTGGGGGCCCGAACACTGAAGCTTTCTTT.

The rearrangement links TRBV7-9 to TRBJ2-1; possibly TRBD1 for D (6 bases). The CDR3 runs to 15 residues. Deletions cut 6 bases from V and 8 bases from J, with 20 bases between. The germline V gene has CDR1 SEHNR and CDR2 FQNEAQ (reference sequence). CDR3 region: CASSKRVEGGDEQFF. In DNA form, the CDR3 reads TGTGCCAGCAGTAAAAGGGTGGAAGGGGGTGATGAGCAGTTCTTC.